The sequence of this T cell receptor beta chain was determined in a study of monozygotic twins with inflammatory bowel disease. Study-wide results and caveats: Repertoire similarity did not separate concordant from discordant twins, possibly from limited power.

TCRdb re-called the 5' RACE reads and shows each CDR3 protein once, DNA omitted. This sample's table reports 400,000 or so distinct CDR3 sequences. In regard to this clonotype: What it binds is not known.

Per germline, CDR1 SGHTA and CDR2 FQGNSA. This CDR3 contains 14 residues. The receptor was derived from a human donor with ulcerative colitis or Crohn's disease, or a healthy co-twin of an affected twin (not recorded which). The V call is TRBV7-2, the J call TRBJ2-5; no DNA is available, so the TRBD1 call from TCRdb remains unchecked. Sequenced sample: blood. CDR3 loop: CASGTQGQGASQYF.